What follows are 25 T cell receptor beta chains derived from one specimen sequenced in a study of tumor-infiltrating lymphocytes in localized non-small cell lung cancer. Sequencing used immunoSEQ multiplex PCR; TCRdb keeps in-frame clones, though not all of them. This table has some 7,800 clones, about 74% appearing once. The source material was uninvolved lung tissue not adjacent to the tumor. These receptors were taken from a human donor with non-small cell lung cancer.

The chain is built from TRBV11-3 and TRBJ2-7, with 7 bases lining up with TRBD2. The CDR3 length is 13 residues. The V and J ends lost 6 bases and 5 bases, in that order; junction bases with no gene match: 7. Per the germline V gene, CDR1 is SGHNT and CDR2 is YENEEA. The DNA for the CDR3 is TGTGCCAGCAGTAAAACTAGCGCGGACGAGCAGTACTTC. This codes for CASSKTSADEQYF.

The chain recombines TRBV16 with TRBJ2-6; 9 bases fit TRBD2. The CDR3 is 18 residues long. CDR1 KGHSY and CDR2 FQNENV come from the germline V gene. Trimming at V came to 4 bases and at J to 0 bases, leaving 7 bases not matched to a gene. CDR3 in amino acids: CASSLLAGAISGANVLTF. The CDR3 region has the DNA TGTGCCAGCAGCCTATTAGCGGGGGCCATCTCTGGGGCCAACGTCCTGACTTTC.

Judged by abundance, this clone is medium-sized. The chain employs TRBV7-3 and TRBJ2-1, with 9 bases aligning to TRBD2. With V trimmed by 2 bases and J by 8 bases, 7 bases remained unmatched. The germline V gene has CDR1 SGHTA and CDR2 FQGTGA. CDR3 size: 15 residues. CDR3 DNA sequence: TGTGCCAGCAGCTTATCGCCTAGCGGGGTAGATGAGCAGTTCTTC. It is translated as CASSLSPSGVDEQFF.

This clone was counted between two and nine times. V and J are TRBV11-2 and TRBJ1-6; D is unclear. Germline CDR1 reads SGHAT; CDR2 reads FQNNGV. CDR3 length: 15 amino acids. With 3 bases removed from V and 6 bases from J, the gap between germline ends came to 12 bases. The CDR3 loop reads CASSLAGLGNSPLHF. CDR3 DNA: TGTGCCAGCAGCTTGGCGGGCCTCGGTAATTCACCCCTCCACTTT.

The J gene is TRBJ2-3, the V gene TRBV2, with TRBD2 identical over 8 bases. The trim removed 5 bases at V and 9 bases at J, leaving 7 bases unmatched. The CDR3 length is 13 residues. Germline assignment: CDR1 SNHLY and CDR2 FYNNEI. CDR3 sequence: CASSSGGPGTQYF. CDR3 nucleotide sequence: TGTGCCAGCAGTAGCGGGGGACCAGGGACGCAGTATTTT.

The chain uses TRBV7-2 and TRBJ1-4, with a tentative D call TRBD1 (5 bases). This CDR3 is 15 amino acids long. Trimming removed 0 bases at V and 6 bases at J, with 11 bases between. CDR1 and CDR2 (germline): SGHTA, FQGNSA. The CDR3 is CASSLAVGRDEKLFF. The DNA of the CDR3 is TGTGCCAGCAGCTTAGCGGTGGGGCGGGATGAAAAACTGTTTTTT.

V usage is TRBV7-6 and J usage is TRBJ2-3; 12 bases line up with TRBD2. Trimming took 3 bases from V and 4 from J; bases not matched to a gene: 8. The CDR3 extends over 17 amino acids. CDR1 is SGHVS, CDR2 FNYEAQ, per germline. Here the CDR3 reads CASSFSSTSGGSDTQYF. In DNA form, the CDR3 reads TGTGCCAGCAGCTTTTCCTCGACTAGCGGGGGTTCAGATACGCAGTATTTT.

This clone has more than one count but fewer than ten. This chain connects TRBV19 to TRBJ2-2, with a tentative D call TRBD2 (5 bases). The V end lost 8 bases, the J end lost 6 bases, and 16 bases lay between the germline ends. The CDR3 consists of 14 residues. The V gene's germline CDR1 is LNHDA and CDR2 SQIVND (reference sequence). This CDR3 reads CASARASGAGELFF. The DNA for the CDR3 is TGTGCCAGTGCGAGGGCAAGCGGAGCCGGGGAGCTGTTTTTT.

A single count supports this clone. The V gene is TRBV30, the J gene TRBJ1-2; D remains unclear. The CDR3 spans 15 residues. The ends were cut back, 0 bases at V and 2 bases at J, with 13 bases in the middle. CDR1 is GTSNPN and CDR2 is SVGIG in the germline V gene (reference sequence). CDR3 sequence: CAWSVHLVGNYGYTF. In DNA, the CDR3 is TGTGCCTGGAGTGTACACCTGGTGGGGAACTATGGCTACACCTTC. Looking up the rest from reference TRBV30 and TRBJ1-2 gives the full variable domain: SQTIHQWPATLVQPVGSPLSLECTVEGTSNPNLYWYRQAAGRGLQLLFYSVGIGQISSEVPQNLSASRPQDRQFILSSKKLLLSDSGFYLCAWSVHLVGNYGYTFGSGTRLTVV.

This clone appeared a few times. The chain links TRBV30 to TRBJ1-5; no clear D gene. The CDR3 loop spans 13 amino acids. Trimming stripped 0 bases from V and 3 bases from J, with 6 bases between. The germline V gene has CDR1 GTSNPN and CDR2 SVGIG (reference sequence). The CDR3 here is CAWSVQINQPQHF. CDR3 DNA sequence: TGTGCCTGGAGTGTACAGATCAATCAGCCCCAGCATTTT.

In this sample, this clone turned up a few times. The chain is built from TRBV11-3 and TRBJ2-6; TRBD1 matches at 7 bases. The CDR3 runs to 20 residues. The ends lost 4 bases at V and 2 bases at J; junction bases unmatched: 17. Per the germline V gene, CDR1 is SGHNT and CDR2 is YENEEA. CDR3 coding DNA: TGTGCCAGCAGCTCTATACGTGGAATACGACAGGGTACTGGGGCCAACGTCCTGACTTTC. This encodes CASSSIRGIRQGTGANVLTF.

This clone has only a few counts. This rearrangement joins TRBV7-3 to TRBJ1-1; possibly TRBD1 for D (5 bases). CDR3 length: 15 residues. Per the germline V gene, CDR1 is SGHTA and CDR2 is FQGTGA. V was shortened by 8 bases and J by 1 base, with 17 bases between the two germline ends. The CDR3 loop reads CASSAGVQGNTEAFF. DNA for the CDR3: TGTGCCAGCTCTGCGGGGGTTCAGGGGAACACTGAAGCTTTCTTT.

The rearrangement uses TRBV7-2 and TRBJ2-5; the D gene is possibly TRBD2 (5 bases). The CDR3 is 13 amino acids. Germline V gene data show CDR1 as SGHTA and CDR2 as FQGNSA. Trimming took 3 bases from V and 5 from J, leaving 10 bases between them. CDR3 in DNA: TGTGCCAGCAGCTTCGGGGAAGTGGAGACCCAGTACTTC. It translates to CASSFGEVETQYF. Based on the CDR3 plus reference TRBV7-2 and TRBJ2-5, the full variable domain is GAGVSQSPSNKVTEKGKDVELRCDPISGHTALYWYRQSLGQGLEFLIYFQGNSAPDKSGLPSDRFSAERTGGSVSTLTIQRTQQEDSAVYLCASSFGEVETQYFGPGTRLLVL.

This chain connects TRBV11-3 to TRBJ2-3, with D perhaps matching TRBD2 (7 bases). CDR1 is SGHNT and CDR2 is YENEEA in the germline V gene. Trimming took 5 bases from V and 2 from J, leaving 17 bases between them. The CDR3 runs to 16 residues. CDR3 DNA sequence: TGTGCCAGCAGCCCGGGGGGCCGGCGGTCCACAGATACGCAGTATTTT. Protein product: CASSPGGRRSTDTQYF.

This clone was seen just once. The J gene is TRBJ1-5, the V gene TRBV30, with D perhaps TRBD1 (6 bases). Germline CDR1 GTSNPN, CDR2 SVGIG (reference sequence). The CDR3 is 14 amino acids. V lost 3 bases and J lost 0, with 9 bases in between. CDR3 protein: CAWSTGNSNQPQHF. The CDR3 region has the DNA TGTGCCTGGAGCACAGGGAATAGCAATCAGCCCCAGCATTTT.

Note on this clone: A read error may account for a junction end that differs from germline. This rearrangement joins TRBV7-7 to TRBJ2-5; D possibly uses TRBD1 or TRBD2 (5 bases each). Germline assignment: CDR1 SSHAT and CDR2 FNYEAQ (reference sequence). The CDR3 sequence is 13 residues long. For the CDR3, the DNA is TGTGCTAGCAGCCCGGGGCCACAAGAGACCCAGTACTTC. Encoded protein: CASSPGPQETQYF.

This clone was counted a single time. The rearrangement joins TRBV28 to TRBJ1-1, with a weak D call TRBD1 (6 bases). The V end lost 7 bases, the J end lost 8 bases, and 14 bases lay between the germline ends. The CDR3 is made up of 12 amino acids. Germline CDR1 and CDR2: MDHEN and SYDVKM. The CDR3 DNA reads TGTGCCAGCACCCCCACCGGGGGCGAAGCTTTCTTT. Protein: CASTPTGGEAFF. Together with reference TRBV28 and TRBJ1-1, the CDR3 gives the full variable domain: DVKVTQSSRYLVKRTGEKVFLECVQDMDHENMFWYRQDPGLGLRLIYFSYDVKMKEKGDIPEGYSVSREKKERFSLILESASTNQTSMYLCASTPTGGEAFFGQGTRLTVV.

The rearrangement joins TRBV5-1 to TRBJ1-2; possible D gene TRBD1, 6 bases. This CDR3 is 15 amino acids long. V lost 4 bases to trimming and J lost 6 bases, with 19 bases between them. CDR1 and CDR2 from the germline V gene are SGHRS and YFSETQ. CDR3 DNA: TGCGCCAGCAGCGTGTCGGGGGCCAGGGCCGATGGCTACACCTTC. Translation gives CASSVSGARADGYTF.

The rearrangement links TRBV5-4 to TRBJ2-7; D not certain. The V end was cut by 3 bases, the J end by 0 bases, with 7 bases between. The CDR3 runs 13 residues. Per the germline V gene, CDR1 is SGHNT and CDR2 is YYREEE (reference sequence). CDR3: CASSSARSYEQYF. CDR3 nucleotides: TGTGCCAGCAGCTCAGCGCGCTCCTACGAGCAGTACTTC.

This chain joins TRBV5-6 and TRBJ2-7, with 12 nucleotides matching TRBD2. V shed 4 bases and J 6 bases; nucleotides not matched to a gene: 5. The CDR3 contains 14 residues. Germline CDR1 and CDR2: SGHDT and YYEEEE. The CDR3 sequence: CASSPRLAGAEQYF. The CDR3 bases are TGTGCCAGCAGCCCGCGACTAGCGGGAGCCGAGCAGTACTTC.

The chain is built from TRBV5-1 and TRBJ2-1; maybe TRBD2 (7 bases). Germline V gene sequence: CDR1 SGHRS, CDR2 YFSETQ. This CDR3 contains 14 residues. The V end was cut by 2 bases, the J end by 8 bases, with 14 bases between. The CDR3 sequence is CASSFGGGGDEQFF. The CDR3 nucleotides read TGCGCCAGCAGCTTTGGGGGGGGCGGGGATGAGCAGTTCTTC.

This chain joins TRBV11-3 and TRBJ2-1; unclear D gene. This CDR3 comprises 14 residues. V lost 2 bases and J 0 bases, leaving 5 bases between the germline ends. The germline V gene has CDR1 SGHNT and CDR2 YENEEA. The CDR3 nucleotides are TGTGCCAGCAGCTTAACATTCTCCTACAATGAGCAGTTCTTC. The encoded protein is CASSLTFSYNEQFF.

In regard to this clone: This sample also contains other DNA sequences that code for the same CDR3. The CDR3 protein is CASSLPGGYGYTF. The CDR3 DNA reads as TGTGCCAGCAGCTTGCCGGGGGGCTATGGCTACACCTTC. The chain carries TRBV7-3 and TRBJ1-2, with a tentative D call TRBD1 (5 bases). The CDR3 sequence is 13 residues long. From germline, CDR1 is SGHTA and CDR2 FQGTGA. V was trimmed by 3 bases and J by 4 bases, leaving 9 bases between them.

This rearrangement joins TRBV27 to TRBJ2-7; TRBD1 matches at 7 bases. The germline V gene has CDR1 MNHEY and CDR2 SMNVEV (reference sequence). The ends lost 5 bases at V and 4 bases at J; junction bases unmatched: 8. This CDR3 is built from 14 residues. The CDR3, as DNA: TGTGCCAGCAGTCACCGGGACAGACATTACGAGCAGTACTTC. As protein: CASSHRDRHYEQYF.

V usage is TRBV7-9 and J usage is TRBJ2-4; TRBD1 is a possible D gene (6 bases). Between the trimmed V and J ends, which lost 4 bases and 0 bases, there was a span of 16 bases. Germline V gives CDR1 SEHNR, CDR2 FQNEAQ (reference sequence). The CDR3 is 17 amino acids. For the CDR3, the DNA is TGTGCCAGCAGCTCAAAAGGGGGTGAGGGAGCCAAAAACATTCAGTACTTC. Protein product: CASSSKGGEGAKNIQYF.